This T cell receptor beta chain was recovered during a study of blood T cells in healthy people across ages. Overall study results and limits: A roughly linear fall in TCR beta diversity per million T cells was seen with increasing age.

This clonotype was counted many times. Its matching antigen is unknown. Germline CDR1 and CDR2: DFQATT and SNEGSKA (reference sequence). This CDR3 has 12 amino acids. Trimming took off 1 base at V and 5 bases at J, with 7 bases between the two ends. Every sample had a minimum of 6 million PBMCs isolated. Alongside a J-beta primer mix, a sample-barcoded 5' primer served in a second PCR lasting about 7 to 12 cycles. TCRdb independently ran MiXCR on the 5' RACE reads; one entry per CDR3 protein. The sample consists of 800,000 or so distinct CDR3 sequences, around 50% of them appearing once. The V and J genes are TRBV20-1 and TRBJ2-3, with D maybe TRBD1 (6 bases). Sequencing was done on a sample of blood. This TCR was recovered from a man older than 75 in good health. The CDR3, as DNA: TGCAGTGCTAGAGGGGGGCGAGATACGCAGTATTTT. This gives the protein CSARGGRDTQYF.